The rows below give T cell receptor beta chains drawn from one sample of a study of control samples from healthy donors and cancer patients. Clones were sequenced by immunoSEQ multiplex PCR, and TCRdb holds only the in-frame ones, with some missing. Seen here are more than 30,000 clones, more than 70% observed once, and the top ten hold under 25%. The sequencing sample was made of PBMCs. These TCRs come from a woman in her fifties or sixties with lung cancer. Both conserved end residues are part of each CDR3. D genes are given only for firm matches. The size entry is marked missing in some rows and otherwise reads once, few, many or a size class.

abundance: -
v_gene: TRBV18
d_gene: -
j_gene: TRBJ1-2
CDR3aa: CASSPALGRSSYGYTF
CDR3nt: TGTGCCAGCTCACCAGCCCTCGGGCGGAGCAGCTATGGCTACACCTTC

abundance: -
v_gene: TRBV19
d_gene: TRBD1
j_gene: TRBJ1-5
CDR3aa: CASSTGQGISNQPQHF
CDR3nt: TGTGCCAGTAGTACGGGACAGGGGATAAGCAATCAGCCCCAGCATTTT

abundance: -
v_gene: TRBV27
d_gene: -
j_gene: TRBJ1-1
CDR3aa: CASMSMDEYTEAFF
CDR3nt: TGTGCCAGCATGTCCATGGACGAATACACTGAAGCTTTCTTT

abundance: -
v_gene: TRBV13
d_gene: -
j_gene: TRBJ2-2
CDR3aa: CASTWGTYAGELFF
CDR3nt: TGTGCCAGCACCTGGGGTACCTACGCCGGGGAGCTGTTTTTT

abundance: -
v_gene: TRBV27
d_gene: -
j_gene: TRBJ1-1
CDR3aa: CASWKGRTEAFF
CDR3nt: TGTGCCAGCTGGAAGGGTCGCACTGAAGCTTTCTTT

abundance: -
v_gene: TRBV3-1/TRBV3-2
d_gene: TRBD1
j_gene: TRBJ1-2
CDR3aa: CASSLRGQANYGYTF
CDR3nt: TGTGCCAGCAGCCTTCGCGGACAGGCCAACTATGGCTACACCTTC

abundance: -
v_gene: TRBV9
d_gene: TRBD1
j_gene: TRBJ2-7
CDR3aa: CASSVGPGQGEEQYF
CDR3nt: TGTGCCAGCAGCGTAGGACCGGGACAGGGGGAAGAGCAGTACTTC

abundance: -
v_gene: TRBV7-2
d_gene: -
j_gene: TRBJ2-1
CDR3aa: CASSFMVLPYNEQFF
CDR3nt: TGTGCCAGCAGCTTTATGGTTCTCCCCTACAATGAGCAGTTCTTC

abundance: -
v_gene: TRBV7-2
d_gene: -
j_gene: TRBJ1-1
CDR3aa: CASSLAFVGTEAFF
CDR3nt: TGTGCCAGCAGCTTAGCGTTCGTGGGCACTGAAGCTTTCTTT

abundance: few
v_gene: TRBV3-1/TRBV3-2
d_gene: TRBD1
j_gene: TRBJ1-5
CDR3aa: CASSHADRGLRPQHF
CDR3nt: TGTGCCAGCAGCCATGCAGACAGGGGGCTACGGCCCCAGCATTTT

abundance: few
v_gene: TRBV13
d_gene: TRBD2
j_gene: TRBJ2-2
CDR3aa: CASSSSIFSGGAVVRELFF
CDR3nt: TGTGCCAGCAGCTCTTCCATATTCAGCGGGGGGGCCGTCGTGAGGGAGCTGTTTTTT

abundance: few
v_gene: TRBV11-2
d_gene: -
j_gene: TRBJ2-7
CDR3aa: CASSLDIRGNEQYF
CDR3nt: TGTGCCAGCAGCTTAGATATTCGAGGAAACGAGCAGTACTTC

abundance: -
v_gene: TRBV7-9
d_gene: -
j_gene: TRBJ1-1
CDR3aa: CASEANTEAFF
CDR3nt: TGTGCCAGCGAGGCGAACACTGAAGCTTTCTTT

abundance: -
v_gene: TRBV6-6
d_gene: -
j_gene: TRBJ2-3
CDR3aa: CASKTAGAADTQYF
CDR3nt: TGTGCCAGCAAAACAGCGGGTGCTGCCGATACGCAGTATTTT

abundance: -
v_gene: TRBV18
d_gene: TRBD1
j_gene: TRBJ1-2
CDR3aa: CASSPDRERGYTF
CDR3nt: TGTGCCAGCTCCCCGGACAGGGAGAGGGGCTACACCTTC

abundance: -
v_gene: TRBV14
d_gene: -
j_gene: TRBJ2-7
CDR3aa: CASGGGNPYEQYF
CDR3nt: TGTGCCAGCGGAGGGGGGAACCCCTACGAGCAGTACTTC

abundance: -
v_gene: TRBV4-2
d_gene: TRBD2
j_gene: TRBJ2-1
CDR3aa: CASSQAQREINEQFF
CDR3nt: TGTGCCAGCAGCCAAGCCCAGCGGGAGATCAATGAGCAGTTCTTC

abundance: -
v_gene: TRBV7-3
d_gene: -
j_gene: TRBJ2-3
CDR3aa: CASSQDTGADTQYF
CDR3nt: TGTGCCAGCAGCCAAGATACGGGAGCAGATACGCAGTATTTT

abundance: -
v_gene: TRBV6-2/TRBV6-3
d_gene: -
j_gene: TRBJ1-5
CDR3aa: CASSPPPNQPQHF
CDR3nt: TGTGCCAGCAGCCCTCCCCCCAATCAGCCCCAGCATTTT

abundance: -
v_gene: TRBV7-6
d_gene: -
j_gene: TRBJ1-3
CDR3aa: CASSLTAQISGNTIYF
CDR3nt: TGTGCCAGCAGCTTAACAGCTCAGATCTCTGGAAACACCATATATTTT

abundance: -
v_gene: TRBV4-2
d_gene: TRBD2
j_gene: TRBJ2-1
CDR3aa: CASSQDRVSGAYNEQFF
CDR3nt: TGTGCCAGCAGCCAAGATCGGGTTAGCGGGGCCTACAATGAGCAGTTCTTC

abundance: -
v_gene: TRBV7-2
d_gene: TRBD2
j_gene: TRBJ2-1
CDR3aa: CASSLGSLAGVF
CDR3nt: TGTGCCAGCAGCTTAGGGTCCCTAGCGGGAGTCTTC

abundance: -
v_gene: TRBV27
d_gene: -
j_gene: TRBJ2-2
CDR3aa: CASRYRVNTGELFF
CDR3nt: TGTGCCAGCAGGTACAGGGTAAACACCGGGGAGCTGTTTTTT

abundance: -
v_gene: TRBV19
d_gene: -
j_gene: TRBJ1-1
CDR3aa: CASSIGTNTEAFF
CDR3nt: TGTGCCAGTAGTATCGGAACCAACACTGAAGCTTTCTTT

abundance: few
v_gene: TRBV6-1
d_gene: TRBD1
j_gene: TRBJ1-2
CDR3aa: CASSVGTGEKVYGYTF
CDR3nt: TGTGCCAGCAGTGTAGGGACAGGGGAAAAAGTCTATGGCTACACCTTC

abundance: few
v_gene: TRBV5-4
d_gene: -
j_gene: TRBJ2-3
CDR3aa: CASSPQGVPGTDTQYF
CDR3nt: TGTGCCAGCAGCCCCCAAGGGGTTCCGGGCACAGATACGCAGTATTTT

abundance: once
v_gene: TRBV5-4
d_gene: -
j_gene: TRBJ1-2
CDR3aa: CASSRPRQGHYGYTF
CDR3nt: TGTGCCAGCAGCCGACCTCGGCAGGGCCACTATGGCTACACCTTC

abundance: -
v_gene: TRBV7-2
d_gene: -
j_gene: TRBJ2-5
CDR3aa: CASSWLGETQYF
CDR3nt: TGTGCCAGCAGCTGGCTCGGAGAGACCCAGTACTTC

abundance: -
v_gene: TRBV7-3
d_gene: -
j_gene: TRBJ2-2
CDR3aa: CASSLNPGELFF
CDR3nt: TGTGCCAGCAGCCTTAACCCCGGGGAGCTGTTTTTT

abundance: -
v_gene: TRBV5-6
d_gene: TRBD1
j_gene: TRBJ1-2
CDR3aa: CASRSQGASWGYTF
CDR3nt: TGTGCCAGCAGATCACAGGGGGCGTCTTGGGGCTACACCTTC

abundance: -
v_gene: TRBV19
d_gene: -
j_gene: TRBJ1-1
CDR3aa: CASSVNFGGNTEAFF
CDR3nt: TGTGCCAGTAGTGTTAATTTTGGAGGGAACACTGAAGCTTTCTTT

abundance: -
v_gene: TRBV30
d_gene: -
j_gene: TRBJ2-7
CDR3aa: CAWRTPWGYEQYF
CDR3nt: TGTGCCTGGAGGACTCCCTGGGGTTACGAGCAGTACTTC

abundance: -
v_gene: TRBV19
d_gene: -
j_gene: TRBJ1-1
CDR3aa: CASTLTRGTEAFF
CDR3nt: TGTGCCAGTACACTAACCCGGGGCACTGAAGCTTTCTTT

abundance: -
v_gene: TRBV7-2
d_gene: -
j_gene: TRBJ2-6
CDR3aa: CASSSNPQVSGANVLTF
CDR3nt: TGTGCCAGCAGCTCGAACCCTCAGGTCTCTGGGGCCAACGTCCTGACTTTC

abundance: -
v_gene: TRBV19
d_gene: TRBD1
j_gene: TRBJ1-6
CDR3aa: CASRTGSSYNSPLHF
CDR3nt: TGTGCCAGTAGGACAGGGAGCTCCTATAATTCACCCCTCCACTTT

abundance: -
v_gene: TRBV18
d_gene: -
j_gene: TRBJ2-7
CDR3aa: CASSPTAGGTYEQYF
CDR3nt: TGTGCCAGCTCACCAACGGCAGGGGGGACCTACGAGCAGTACTTC

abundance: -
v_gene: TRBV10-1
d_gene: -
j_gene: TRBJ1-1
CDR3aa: CASSEGQNTEAFF
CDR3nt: TGCGCCAGCAGTGAGGGACAGAACACTGAAGCTTTCTTT

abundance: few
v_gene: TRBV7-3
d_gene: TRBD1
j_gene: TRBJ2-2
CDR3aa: CASSITGVLGELFF
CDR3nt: TGTGCCAGCAGCATAACAGGGGTGCTCGGGGAGCTGTTTTTT

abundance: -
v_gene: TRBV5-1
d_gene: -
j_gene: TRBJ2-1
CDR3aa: CASSFASPDEQFF
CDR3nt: TGCGCCAGCAGCTTTGCCTCGCCTGATGAGCAGTTCTTC

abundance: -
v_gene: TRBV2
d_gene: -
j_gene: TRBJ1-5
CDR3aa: CASTGQRNQPQHF
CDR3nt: TGTGCCAGCACGGGTCAGCGGAATCAGCCCCAGCATTTT

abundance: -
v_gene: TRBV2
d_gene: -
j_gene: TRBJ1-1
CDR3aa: CASSERGRAFF
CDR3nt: TGTGCCAGCAGTGAAAGAGGTAGAGCTTTCTTT

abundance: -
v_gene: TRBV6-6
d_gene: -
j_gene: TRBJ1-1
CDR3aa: CASSAGGRGYTEAFF
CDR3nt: TGTGCCAGCAGTGCGGGGGGCCGGGGGTACACTGAAGCTTTCTTT

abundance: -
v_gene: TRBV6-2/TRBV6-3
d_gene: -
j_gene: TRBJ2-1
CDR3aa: CASSSPSSGPGNEQFF
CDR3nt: TGTGCCAGCAGTTCCCCCAGTTCAGGTCCGGGCAATGAGCAGTTCTTC

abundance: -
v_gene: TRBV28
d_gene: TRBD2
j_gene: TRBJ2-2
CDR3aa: CASSLKIRGAGELFF
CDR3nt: TGTGCCAGCAGTTTAAAAATACGGGGGGCCGGGGAGCTGTTTTTT

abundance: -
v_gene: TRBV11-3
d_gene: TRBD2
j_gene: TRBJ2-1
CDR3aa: CASSSGTSGVEQFF
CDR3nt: TGTGCCAGCAGCTCCGGGACTAGCGGGGTTGAGCAGTTCTTC

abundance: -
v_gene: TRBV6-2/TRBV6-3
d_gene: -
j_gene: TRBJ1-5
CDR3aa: CASSYSWEINQPQHF
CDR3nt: TGTGCCAGCAGTTACTCGTGGGAAATCAATCAGCCCCAGCATTTT

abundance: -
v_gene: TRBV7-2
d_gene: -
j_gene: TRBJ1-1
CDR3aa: CASSPTPGTEAFF
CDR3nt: TGTGCCAGCAGCCCGACGCCCGGGACAGAAGCTTTCTTT

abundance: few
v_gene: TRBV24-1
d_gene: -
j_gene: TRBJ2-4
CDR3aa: CATSLPREQARAKNIQYF
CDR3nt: TGTGCCACCAGTCTCCCAAGGGAACAGGCGCGAGCCAAAAACATTCAGTACTTC

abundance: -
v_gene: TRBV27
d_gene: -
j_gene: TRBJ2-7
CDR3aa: CASSLTGSYEQYF
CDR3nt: TGTGCCAGCAGTTTAACCGGGTCGTACGAGCAGTACTTC

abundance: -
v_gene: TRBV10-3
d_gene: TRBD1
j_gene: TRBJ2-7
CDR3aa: CAINRGQGEGEQYF
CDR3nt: TGTGCCATCAATCGGGGACAGGGAGAAGGGGAGCAGTACTTC

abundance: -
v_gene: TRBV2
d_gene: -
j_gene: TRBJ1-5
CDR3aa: CASSELYSNQPQHF
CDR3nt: TGTGCCAGCAGTGAACTGTATAGCAATCAGCCCCAGCATTTT

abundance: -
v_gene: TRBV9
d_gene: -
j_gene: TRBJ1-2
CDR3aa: CASSVVGSGYTF
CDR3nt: TGTGCCAGCAGCGTAGTGGGATCTGGCTACACCTTC

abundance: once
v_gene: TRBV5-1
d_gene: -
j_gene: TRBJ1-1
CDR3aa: CASSREDGNTEAFF
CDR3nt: TGCGCCAGCAGCAGGGAGGATGGGAACACTGAAGCTTTCTTT

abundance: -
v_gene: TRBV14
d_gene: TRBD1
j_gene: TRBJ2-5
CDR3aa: CASSQGGTGEETQYF
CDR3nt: TGTGCCAGCAGCCAAGGGGGGACAGGGGAAGAGACCCAGTACTTC